Shown below are 11 T cell receptor beta chains from a single sample sequenced in a study of high-grade serous ovarian cancer treatment subgroups. Sequencing was performed with immunoSEQ multiplex PCR; in TCRdb, only in-frame clones are kept and a portion is missing. Of around 3,500 clones listed, over 65% are singletons. Tumor samples were obtained before definitive surgery or chemotherapy. The specimen sequenced was tumor tissue. The receptor set was obtained from a human donor with high-grade serous ovarian cancer.

V usage is TRBV13 and J usage is TRBJ1-2; the match to TRBD1 covers 12 bases. The CDR3 loop spans 15 amino acids. V was pared by 7 bases and J by 7 bases, with 10 bases of the junction left unmatched. Per germline, CDR1 PRHDT and CDR2 FYEKMQ (reference sequence). The CDR3 here is CASTGTGGPLSGYTF. Written as DNA, the CDR3 is TGTGCCAGCACCGGGACAGGGGGCCCCCTTTCTGGCTACACCTTC. The entire variable domain, with the rest obtained from reference TRBV13 and TRBJ1-2, is as follows: AAGVIQSPRHLIKEKRETATLKCYPIPRHDTVYWYQQGPGQDPQFLISFYEKMQSDKGSIPDRFSAQQFSDYHSELNMSSLELGDSALYFCASTGTGGPLSGYTFGSGTRLTVV.

The chain has TRBV6-5 and TRBJ2-7, with a tentative D call TRBD1 (6 bases). Per the germline V gene, CDR1 is MNHEY and CDR2 is SVGAGI. Deletions cut 2 bases from V and 7 bases from J, with 12 bases between. The CDR3 has 13 residues. The CDR3 is CASSYGDKLEQYF. The CDR3 nucleotides are TGTGCCAGCAGTTACGGGGACAAGTTGGAGCAGTACTTC.

V gene TRBV4-1 combines with J gene TRBJ2-1; 8 nucleotides match TRBD2. Looked up from germline, CDR1 is MGHRA and CDR2 is YSYEKL. After removal of 6 bases from V and 2 bases from J, the junction contained 12 bases not matched to a gene. This CDR3 has 17 residues. The CDR3 DNA reads TGCGCCAGCAGTCCACTCCCTGTAGCGGGACCCTACAATGAGCAGTTCTTC. Translated, it gives CASSPLPVAGPYNEQFF.

This chain uses TRBV9 with TRBJ1-5; 7 nucleotides agree with TRBD1. This CDR3 is 15 amino acids long. CDR1 and CDR2 from the germline V gene are SGDLS and YYNGEE. The V segment lost 3 bases and the J segment 4 bases; nucleotides outside the gene matches: 7. CDR3 sequence: CASSEQGHSNQPQHF. The CDR3 region has the DNA TGTGCCAGCAGCGAACAGGGGCATAGTAATCAGCCCCAGCATTTT.

This clone was found a few times. The chain is built from TRBV28 and TRBJ1-5; 10 bases fit TRBD1. The length of the CDR3 is 13 residues. Germline V gene sequence: CDR1 MDHEN, CDR2 SYDVKM. V dropped 6 bases and J dropped 6; count of bases not matched to a gene: 2. The CDR3 sequence is CASRTGGGQPQHF. Here the CDR3 DNA reads TGTGCCAGCAGGACAGGGGGCGGTCAGCCCCAGCATTTT.

The rearrangement uses TRBV5-5 and TRBJ2-2, with TRBD1 matching over 10 bases. The junction had 8 bases not matched to a gene; V was cut back by 5 bases and J by 7 bases. Germline V gene data show CDR1 as SGHKS and CDR2 as YYEKEE (reference sequence). The CDR3 runs to 15 residues. The CDR3 region is CASRRGQGLGGELFF. The CDR3, as DNA: TGTGCCAGCAGACGGGGACAGGGGTTAGGCGGGGAGCTGTTTTTT.

The chain recombines TRBV25-1 with TRBJ2-3; 7 bases fit TRBD2. The CDR3 is made up of 15 amino acids. Trimming at V came to 4 bases and at J to 1 base, leaving 5 bases not matched to a gene. Germline V gene data show CDR1 as MGHDK and CDR2 as SYGVNS. CDR3 DNA sequence: TGTGCCAGCAGTGCGACTAGCAAACGCACAGATACGCAGTATTTT. Translation: CASSATSKRTDTQYF.

The chain recombines TRBV6-1 with TRBJ2-3; D is unclear. The CDR3 extends over 14 amino acids. Germline CDR1 is MNHNS and CDR2 is SASEGT. Trimming pared 3 bases from V and 5 bases from J, leaving 12 bases between. CDR3 region: CASSERPLGDTQYF. CDR3 sequence (DNA): TGTGCCAGCAGTGAGAGACCCTTGGGAGATACGCAGTATTTT.

This chain connects TRBV7-9 to TRBJ1-1, with a tentative D call TRBD1 (6 bases). V was cut by 5 bases and J by 5 bases, with 15 bases left in between. The length of the CDR3 is 14 residues. Germline V gives CDR1 SEHNR, CDR2 FQNEAQ (reference sequence). The CDR3, as DNA: TGTGCCAGCAGCCATGGACAGATTTTAACTGAAGCTTTCTTT. As protein: CASSHGQILTEAFF.

This CDR3 is CASSEARGDQPQHF. The CDR3, as DNA: TGTGCCAGCAGTGAAGCCAGGGGCGATCAGCCCCAGCATTTT. The chain is built from TRBV6-1 and TRBJ1-5, with D perhaps TRBD1 (6 bases). In germline, CDR1 is MNHNS, CDR2 SASEGT. Trimming took 0 bases from V and 5 from J, leaving 8 bases between them. This CDR3 comprises 14 residues.

This chain links TRBV15 with TRBJ2-7; 9 bases map to TRBD1. Germline V gives CDR1 LNHNV, CDR2 YYDKDF (reference sequence). The CDR3 has 17 residues. Trimming cost V 0 bases and J 2 bases; bases outside gene matches: 8. CDR3: CATSRDPPGQGTYEQYF. CDR3 in DNA: TGTGCCACCAGCAGAGATCCCCCGGGACAGGGAACCTACGAGCAGTACTTC. The full variable domain, rest sourced from reference TRBV15 and TRBJ2-7, is DAMVIQNPRYQVTQFGKPVTLSCSQTLNHNVMYWYQQKSSQAPKLLFHYYDKDFNNEADTPDNFQSRRPNTSFCFLDIRSPGLGDTAMYLCATSRDPPGQGTYEQYFGPGTRLTVT.